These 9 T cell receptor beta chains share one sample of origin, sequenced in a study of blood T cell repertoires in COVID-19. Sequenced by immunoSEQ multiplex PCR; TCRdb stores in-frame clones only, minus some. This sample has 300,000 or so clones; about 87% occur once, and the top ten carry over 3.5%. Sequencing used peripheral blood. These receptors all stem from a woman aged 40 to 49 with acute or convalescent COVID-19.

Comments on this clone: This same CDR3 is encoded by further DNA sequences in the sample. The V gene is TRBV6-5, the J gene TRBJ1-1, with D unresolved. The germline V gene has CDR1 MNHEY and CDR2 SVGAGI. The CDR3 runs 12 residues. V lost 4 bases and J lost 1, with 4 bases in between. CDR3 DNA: TGTGCCAGCAGTTCGGGGAACACTGAAGCTTTCTTT. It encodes CASSSGNTEAFF.

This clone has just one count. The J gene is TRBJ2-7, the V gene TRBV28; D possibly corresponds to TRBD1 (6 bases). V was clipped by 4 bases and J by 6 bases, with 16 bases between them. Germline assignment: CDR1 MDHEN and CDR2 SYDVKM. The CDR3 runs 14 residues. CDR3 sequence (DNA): TGTGCCAGCAGTTGGGGGCCAGGGATCGGCGAGCAGTACGTC. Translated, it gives CASSWGPGIGEQYV.

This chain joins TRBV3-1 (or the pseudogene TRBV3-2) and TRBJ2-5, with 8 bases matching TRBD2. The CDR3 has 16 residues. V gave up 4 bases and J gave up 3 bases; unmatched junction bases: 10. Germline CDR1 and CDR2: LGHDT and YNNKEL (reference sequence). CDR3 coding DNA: TGTGCCAGCAGCCCCCTCACGGGGGGGCTTGAAGAGACCCAGTACTTC. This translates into CASSPLTGGLEETQYF.

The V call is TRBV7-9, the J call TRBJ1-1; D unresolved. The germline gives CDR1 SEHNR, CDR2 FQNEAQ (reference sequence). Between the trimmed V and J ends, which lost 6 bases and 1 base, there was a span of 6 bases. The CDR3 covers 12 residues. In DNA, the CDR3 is TGTGCCAGCAGGCAACAGAACACTGAAGCTTTCTTT. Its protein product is CASRQQNTEAFF. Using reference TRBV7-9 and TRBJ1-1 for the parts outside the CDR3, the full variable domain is DTGVSQNPRHKITKRGQNVTFRCDPISEHNRLYWYRQTLGQGPEFLTYFQNEAQLEKSRLLSDRFSAERPKGSFSTLEIQRTEQGDSAMYLCASRQQNTEAFFGQGTRLTVV.

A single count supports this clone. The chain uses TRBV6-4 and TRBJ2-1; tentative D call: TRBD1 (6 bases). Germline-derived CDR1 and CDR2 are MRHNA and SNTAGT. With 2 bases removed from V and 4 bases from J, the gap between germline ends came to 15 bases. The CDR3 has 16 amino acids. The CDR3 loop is CASSDRWGRGYNEQFF. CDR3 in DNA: TGTGCCAGCAGTGACCGCTGGGGCAGGGGTTACAATGAGCAGTTCTTC.

CDR3 loop: CASSPGQGASGYTF. CDR3 sequence (DNA): TGTGCCAGTAGTCCTGGACAGGGGGCTAGTGGCTACACCTTC. This chain links TRBV19 with TRBJ1-2; the match to TRBD1 covers 11 bases. The CDR3 runs to 14 residues. V lost 5 bases and J lost 7; bases outside the gene matches: 6. Germline V gene sequence: CDR1 LNHDA, CDR2 SQIVND (reference sequence).

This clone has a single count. DNA of the CDR3: TGTGCCAGCAGTTTGTATTGGGTAGCGGGGGCGGATAGCACAGATACGCAGTATTTT. As protein: CASSLYWVAGADSTDTQYF. The gene calls are TRBV27 and TRBJ2-3, with 9 nucleotides matching TRBD2. Trimming cost V 3 bases and J 0 bases; bases outside gene matches: 13. This CDR3 region has 19 residues. In germline, CDR1 is MNHEY, CDR2 SMNVEV (reference sequence).

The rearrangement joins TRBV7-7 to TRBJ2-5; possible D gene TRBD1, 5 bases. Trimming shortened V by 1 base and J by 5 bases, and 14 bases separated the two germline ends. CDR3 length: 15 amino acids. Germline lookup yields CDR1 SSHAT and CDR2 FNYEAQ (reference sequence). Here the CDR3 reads CASSLGIQGQETQYF. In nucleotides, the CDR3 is TGTGCCAGCAGCTTAGGGATTCAGGGCCAGGAGACCCAGTACTTC.

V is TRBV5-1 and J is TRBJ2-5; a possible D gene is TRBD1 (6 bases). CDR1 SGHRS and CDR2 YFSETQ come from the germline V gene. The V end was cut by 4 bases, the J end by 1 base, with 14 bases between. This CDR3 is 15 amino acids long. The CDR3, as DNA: TGCGCCAGCAGCCCTACCGGACAGTCCCAAGAGACCCAGTACTTC. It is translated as CASSPTGQSQETQYF. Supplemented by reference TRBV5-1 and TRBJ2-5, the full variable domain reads KAGVTQTPRYLIKTRGQQVTLSCSPISGHRSVSWYQQTPGQGLQFLFEYFSETQRNKGNFPGRFSGRQFSNSRSEMNVSTLELGDSALYLCASSPTGQSQETQYFGPGTRLLVL.